These 24 T cell receptor beta chains share one sample of origin, sequenced in a study of cytomegalovirus exposure and HLA in healthy donors. The primer mix had 60 Vbeta and 13 Jbeta primers. This table comes from immunoSEQ multiplex PCR, and its TCRdb copy is limited to in-frame clones, with some not included. Of 100,000 to 150,000 clones in the sample, approximately 8.6% were seen once. The specimen was PBMCs. The receptor source for this set is a woman between 40 and 55 years old in good health and CMV-seropositive.

The J gene is TRBJ1-4, the V gene TRBV21-1. TRBV21-1 is tagged as a pseudogene. This CDR3 has 15 amino acids. This CDR3 is CASSPRPYGGEKLFF. CDR3 sequence (DNA): TGTGCCAGCAGCCCCCGACCTTATGGAGGGGAAAAACTGTTTTTT.

This clone was recorded a few times. The rearrangement uses TRBV19 and TRBJ2-3; maybe TRBD2 (7 bases). The V gene's germline CDR1 is LNHDA and CDR2 SQIVND (reference sequence). The V end was cut by 3 bases, the J end by 4 bases, with 20 bases between. The CDR3 length is 17 residues. The CDR3 DNA reads as TGTGCCAGTAGTATCGCCCAGTGGGGGGCGGGGGCAGATACGCAGTATTTT. Translation gives CASSIAQWGAGADTQYF.

The chain has TRBV19 and TRBJ2-3; TRBD1 is a possible D gene (5 bases). Germline V gene data show CDR1 as LNHDA and CDR2 as SQIVND (reference sequence). V lost 1 base, J lost 2 bases, and 10 bases lay in between. This CDR3 has 15 residues. The CDR3 DNA follows: TGTGCCAGTAGTATAGTCCACAGGAACACAGATACGCAGTATTTT. Protein product: CASSIVHRNTDTQYF.

In nucleotides, the CDR3 is TGTGCCAGCAGCCCCAGCGGGTTGACTGAAGCTTTCTTT. It translates to CASSPSGLTEAFF. The chain combines TRBV11-2 with TRBJ1-1; D is unresolved. Trimming stripped 5 bases from V and 5 bases from J, with 12 bases between. This CDR3 has 13 residues. Looked up from germline, CDR1 is SGHAT and CDR2 is FQNNGV.

This chain connects TRBV15 to TRBJ1-3; TRBD1 agrees at 10 bases. The CDR3 spans 15 residues. V trimming: 4 bases; J trimming: 7 bases; junction bases outside the gene matches: 7. Germline-derived CDR1 and CDR2 are LNHNV and YYDKDF (reference sequence). DNA of the CDR3: TGTGCCACCAGCATGGGACAGGGGCTTGGGAACACCATATATTTT. Protein: CATSMGQGLGNTIYF.

This clone turned up a few times. V and J are TRBV5-1 and TRBJ2-1; 13 positions match TRBD2. Germline V gives CDR1 SGHRS, CDR2 YFSETQ. The CDR3 consists of 16 residues. V lost 0 bases and J lost 4; bases outside the gene matches: 1. The CDR3 DNA is TGCGCCAGCAGCTTGGTACTAGCGGGGGGGTACAATGAGCAGTTCTTC. Protein sequence: CASSLVLAGGYNEQFF.

This clone occurred a few times. The chain couples TRBV15 to TRBJ2-7, with D tentatively TRBD1 (6 bases). This CDR3 region has 13 residues. CDR1 is LNHNV, CDR2 YYDKDF, per germline (reference sequence). V lost 2 bases and J lost 12, with 17 bases in between. CDR3 amino acids: CATSRLTGSTVYF. Here the CDR3 DNA reads TGTGCCACCAGCAGACTAACAGGGTCGACGGTGTACTTC.

This clone has more than one count but fewer than ten. This sequence joins TRBV5-5 and TRBJ1-1, with 10 bases identical to TRBD1. The CDR3 runs to 14 residues. From germline, CDR1 is SGHKS and CDR2 YYEKEE (reference sequence). V lost 3 bases to trimming and J lost 7 bases; unmatched junction nucleotides: 6. As DNA, the CDR3 is TGTGCCAGCAGCTCCCTGACAGGGGGCTATGAAGCTTTCTTT. Translated: CASSSLTGGYEAFF.

The chain is built from TRBV18 and TRBJ2-1, with TRBD2 identical over 13 bases. This CDR3 comprises 15 residues. With 6 bases clipped from V and 8 bases from J, the junction kept 7 bases outside the gene matches. The germline gives CDR1 KGHSH, CDR2 LQKENI. DNA of the CDR3: TGTGCCAGCTCCCGGACTAGCGGGGGCCAAGATGAGCAGTTCTTC. Encoded protein: CASSRTSGGQDEQFF.

This clone was counted only a few times. The chain couples TRBV7-9 to TRBJ1-2, with D possibly TRBD1 on 5 matching bases. Deletions cut 5 bases from V and 0 bases from J, with 13 bases between. This CDR3 region has 15 residues. Germline V gene data show CDR1 as SEHNR and CDR2 as FQNEAQ (reference sequence). The CDR3 loop is CASSAGTRANYGYTF. CDR3 in DNA: TGTGCCAGCAGCGCCGGGACTAGGGCTAACTATGGCTACACCTTC.

The chain links TRBV5-1 to TRBJ2-5; 9 positions match TRBD1. Unmatched junction bases numbered 5, after V lost 2 bases and J lost 3 bases. Per the germline V gene, CDR1 is SGHRS and CDR2 is YFSETQ. This CDR3 region has 15 residues. CDR3 DNA: TGCGCCAGCAGCTTATTCACAGGGGGCGAAGAGACCCAGTACTTC. Translation gives CASSLFTGGEETQYF.

The chain recombines TRBV30 with TRBJ2-3; D not resolved. The ends were cut back, 4 bases at V and 4 bases at J, with 15 bases in the middle. The CDR3 is 14 residues long. Germline CDR1 and CDR2: GTSNPN and SVGIG (reference sequence). The CDR3 protein is CAWTGLKKADTQYF. DNA for the CDR3: TGTGCCTGGACGGGTCTTAAGAAGGCAGATACGCAGTATTTT.

This clone was observed a handful of times. The chain is built from TRBV6-5 and TRBJ1-3; D unresolved. CDR3 size: 16 residues. V lost 0 bases and J lost 0, with 9 bases in between. CDR1 and CDR2 from the germline V gene are MNHEY and SVGAGI. In DNA form, the CDR3 reads TGTGCCAGCAGTTACTCGGCAGGCCCCTCTGGAAACACCATATATTTT. Its protein product is CASSYSAGPSGNTIYF.

The chain recombines TRBV9 with TRBJ1-3; a possible D gene is TRBD1 (5 bases). This CDR3 has 16 amino acids. CDR1 and CDR2 (germline): SGDLS, YYNGEE. Trimming stripped 2 bases from V and 0 bases from J, with 12 bases between. CDR3 sequence: CASSVLQGISGNTIYF. Written as DNA, the CDR3 is TGTGCCAGCAGCGTGCTTCAGGGTATCTCTGGAAACACCATATATTTT.

This chain connects TRBV6-6 to TRBJ2-3, with 8 bases aligning to TRBD2. Per the germline V gene, CDR1 is MNHNY and CDR2 is SVGAGI (reference sequence). After removal of 5 bases from V and 6 bases from J, the junction contained 7 bases not matched to a gene. The CDR3 spans 14 residues. The CDR3 spells CASSGTSSPDTQYF. Written as DNA, the CDR3 is TGTGCCAGCAGTGGGACTAGTTCGCCTGATACGCAGTATTTT.

In its sample, this clone was seen a few times. The V and J genes are TRBV7-2 and TRBJ2-5; TRBD2 agrees at 13 bases. The J segment lost 5 bases and the V segment lost 6 bases, leaving 9 bases of the junction unmatched. In germline, CDR1 is SGHTA, CDR2 FQGNSA. This CDR3 spans 16 amino acids. CDR3 sequence: CASRRGLAGTGETQYF. DNA of the CDR3: TGTGCCAGCAGAAGGGGACTAGCGGGGACGGGGGAGACCCAGTACTTC. Full variable domain (rest looked up from reference TRBV7-2 and TRBJ2-5): GAGVSQSPSNKVTEKGKDVELRCDPISGHTALYWYRQSLGQGLEFLIYFQGNSAPDKSGLPSDRFSAERTGGSVSTLTIQRTQQEDSAVYLCASRRGLAGTGETQYFGPGTRLLVL.

This clone was counted between two and nine times. The rearrangement joins TRBV4-2 to TRBJ2-6, with D perhaps matching TRBD1 (5 bases). The CDR3 totals 16 residues. The germline V gene encodes CDR1 LGHNA and CDR2 YNFKEQ. V gave up 3 bases and J gave up 0 bases, with 9 bases separating them. CDR3 coding DNA: TGTGCCAGCAGCCAGGGGCCTCACTCTGGGGCCAACGTCCTGACTTTC. Its translation is CASSQGPHSGANVLTF.

This chain joins TRBV29-1 and TRBJ1-2; TRBD1 matches 12 bases. J was trimmed by 7 bases and V by 0 bases; bases with no gene match: 6. There are 15 residues in the CDR3. From germline, CDR1 is SQVTM and CDR2 ANQGSEA. CDR3 bases: TGCAGCGTTGAAGATCTGGGACAGGGGGCAGGTGGCTACACCTTC. Protein product: CSVEDLGQGAGGYTF. Full variable domain (rest looked up from reference TRBV29-1 and TRBJ1-2): SAVISQKPSRDICQRGTSLTIQCQVDSQVTMMFWYRQQPGQSLTLIATANQGSEATYESGFVIDKFPISRPNLTFSTLTVSNMSPEDSSIYLCSVEDLGQGAGGYTFGSGTRLTVV.

The rearrangement joins TRBV6-1 to TRBJ2-2; a weak D match, TRBD1 (6 bases). Per germline, CDR1 MNHNS and CDR2 SASEGT. V was shortened by 8 bases and J by 5 bases, with 15 bases between the two germline ends. This CDR3 is 14 amino acids long. The CDR3 DNA is TGTGCCAGCGCAGGGGCAGGGGAGACCGGGGAGCTGTTTTTT. The encoded protein is CASAGAGETGELFF.

V is TRBV7-3 and J is TRBJ2-1; TRBD1 might be the D (6 bases). This CDR3 is built from 13 residues. V lost 8 bases to trimming and J lost 3 bases, with 11 bases between them. From germline, CDR1 is SGHTA and CDR2 FQGTGA. Written as DNA, the CDR3 is TGTGCCAGCGCAGGGGAGCACTACAATGAGCAGTTCTTC. It specifies CASAGEHYNEQFF.

This clone was counted only a few times. The V gene is TRBV18, the J gene TRBJ1-1; perhaps TRBD1 as D (5 bases). The CDR3 has 14 residues. Trimming took off 5 bases at V and 4 bases at J, with 14 bases between the two ends. Germline assignment: CDR1 KGHSH and CDR2 LQKENI. CDR3 DNA: TGTGCCAGCTCATCCCTCCAGGGCACCACTGAAGCTTTCTTT. This translates into CASSSLQGTTEAFF.

The genes are TRBV5-6 and TRBJ2-2; 10 nucleotides line up with TRBD1. This CDR3 region has 16 residues. The V gene end was trimmed by 3 bases and the J gene end by 0 bases; junction bases not matched to a gene: 2. Germline CDR1 reads SGHDT; CDR2 reads YYEEEE. DNA of the CDR3: TGTGCCAGCAGCTGGGACAGGGGCCCGAACACCGGGGAGCTGTTTTTT. It codes for CASSWDRGPNTGELFF.

The gene calls are TRBV6-1 and TRBJ1-2, with 9 bases that match TRBD1. The V gene end was trimmed by 8 bases and the J gene end by 5 bases; junction bases not matched to a gene: 9. Germline CDR1 is MNHNS and CDR2 is SASEGT. CDR3 length: 14 residues. The DNA of the CDR3 is TGTGCCAGCGTAGGAATAGGACAGGGGTATGGCTACACCTTC. Protein sequence: CASVGIGQGYGYTF.

This rearrangement joins TRBV7-9 to TRBJ1-2, with D maybe TRBD1 (5 bases). Germline lookup yields CDR1 SEHNR and CDR2 FQNEAQ (reference sequence). The CDR3 has 14 residues. Trimming took off 5 bases at V and 4 bases at J, with 14 bases between the two ends. In nucleotides, the CDR3 is TGTGCCAGCAGCCCATGGGGGGTCATCTATGGCTACACCTTC. Its protein product is CASSPWGVIYGYTF.